The next 25 T cell receptor beta chains were all read from a single sample in a study of blood T cell repertoires in COVID-19 (dated by TCRdb to 2019 to 2021). Library preparation was by the immunoSEQ multiplex PCR assay. The clones in this table, taken by TCRdb from immuneACCESS, are in-frame only. Not every clone is retained; where verified, under half of the shortfall comes from an unresolved V gene, and the cause of the rest is unknown. This sample is represented by hundreds of thousands of clones; roughly 87% of them were singletons. The ten largest clones take up around 3% of the sample. The sample taken for sequencing was PBMCs or T cells enriched from blood (not recorded which). These receptors all come from a woman in her thirties who had recovered from COVID-19.

This chain uses TRBV2 with TRBJ1-4; D remains ambiguous. Germline CDR1 SNHLY, CDR2 FYNNEI. This CDR3 region has 11 residues. V was cut by 1 base and J by 10 bases, with 4 bases left in between. CDR3: CASSEGRKLFF. In DNA, the CDR3 is TGTGCCAGCAGTGAAGGGAGAAAACTGTTTTTT.

This chain joins TRBV12-2 and TRBJ1-2; TRBD1 reflects the table's D call only, with no check against the DNA. TRBV12-2 is tagged as a pseudogene. There are 17 residues in the CDR3. CDR3 coding DNA: TGTGCAAGTCGACCGACGAGCCCCAAGACAGAGCACTATGGCTACACCTTC. This sequence encodes CASRPTSPKTEHYGYTF.

Remarks on this clone: The identical CDR3 is also encoded by other nucleotide sequences in the sample. CDR3 region: CASSPLAGGYNEQFF. CDR3 DNA sequence: TGTGCCAGCAGCCCTCTAGCGGGAGGGTACAATGAGCAGTTCTTC. The chain couples TRBV7-9 to TRBJ2-1, with TRBD2 matching over 12 bases. In germline, CDR1 is SEHNR, CDR2 FQNEAQ (reference sequence). The V and J ends lost 5 bases and 4 bases, in that order; junction bases with no gene match: 3. The CDR3 contains 15 residues.

Notes on this clone: One junction end disagrees with the germline gene, perhaps due to a read error. The CDR3 DNA reads TGTGCTAGCAGCCCCTTGGGGCAGGGGGCCTACAATGAGCAGTTCTTC. Translating it yields CASSPLGQGAYNEQFF. V usage is TRBV7-7 and J usage is TRBJ2-1; 7 positions agree with TRBD1. The germline CDR1 and CDR2 sequences are SSHAT and FNYEAQ (reference sequence). CDR3 length: 16 residues.

The chain couples TRBV28 to TRBJ1-5; D possibly corresponds to TRBD1 (5 bases). The length of the CDR3 is 16 residues. V was clipped by 7 bases and J by 5 bases, with 21 bases between them. Looked up from germline, CDR1 is MDHEN and CDR2 is SYDVKM. CDR3 DNA sequence: TGTGCCAGCAACGTACCGGGGGGTGGGGAAGATCAGCCCCAGCATTTT. This translates into CASNVPGGGEDQPQHF.

This clone was observed once. The chain uses TRBV19 and TRBJ2-4; 7 bases match TRBD1. Germline V gives CDR1 LNHDA, CDR2 SQIVND (reference sequence). The CDR3 is 14 amino acids. The junction had 10 bases not matched to a gene; V was cut back by 5 bases and J by 9 bases. The CDR3 here is CASSAQGRVGIQYF. In nucleotides, the CDR3 is TGTGCCAGTAGTGCACAGGGGCGGGTGGGCATTCAGTACTTC.

In this sample, this clone turned up once. The chain couples TRBV5-1 to TRBJ1-2, with a tentative D call TRBD1 (5 bases). V gave up 6 bases and J gave up 6 bases, with 24 bases separating them. CDR3 length equals 16 residues. CDR1 and CDR2 from the germline V gene are SGHRS and YFSETQ. DNA of the CDR3: TGCGCCAGCACACGAGCACAGGCTCTCAATGGTGATGGCTACACCTTC. It codes for CASTRAQALNGDGYTF.

The genes are TRBV10-2 and TRBJ1-1; perhaps TRBD1 as D (6 bases). This CDR3 is built from 16 residues. Germline V CDR1 and CDR2: WSHSY, SAAADI. The V and J ends lost 0 bases and 1 base respectively, with 12 bases between them. The CDR3 sequence: CASSESGGGTNTEAFF. Here the CDR3 DNA reads TGCGCCAGCAGTGAGTCGGGAGGGGGGACGAACACTGAAGCTTTCTTT.

This clone was found once. The V gene is TRBV6-2 or TRBV6-3, the J gene TRBJ2-7, with TRBD2 matching 7 bases. CDR3 length equals 17 residues. The germline gives CDR1 MNHEY, CDR2 SVGEGT. V gave up 5 bases and J gave up 3 bases; unmatched junction bases: 16. CDR3 in DNA: TGTGCCAGCAGTAGTACCGGGACTACCGCCTTCCTCTACGAGCAGTACTTC. Translated, it gives CASSSTGTTAFLYEQYF.

J is TRBJ2-3 and V is TRBV4-1, with 12 positions matching TRBD1. The V segment lost 8 bases and the J segment 5 bases; nucleotides outside the gene matches: 8. The CDR3 contains 15 residues. CDR1 is MGHRA and CDR2 is YSYEKL in the germline V gene. The CDR3 here is CASERGQGAGDTQYF. CDR3 nucleotide sequence: TGCGCCAGCGAACGGGGACAGGGGGCAGGAGATACGCAGTATTTT.

V and J are TRBV18 and TRBJ1-4, with D possibly being TRBD1 (6 bases). The length of the CDR3 is 16 residues. Trimming pared 3 bases from V and 0 bases from J, leaving 11 bases between. From germline, CDR1 is KGHSH and CDR2 LQKENI. The CDR3 DNA follows: TGTGCCAGCTCACCCCCGAGGACAGCAACTAATGAAAAACTGTTTTTT. Its protein is CASSPPRTATNEKLFF.

The rearrangement joins TRBV5-1 to TRBJ1-4; 7 bases align to TRBD1. The CDR3 contains 16 residues. Per germline, CDR1 SGHRS and CDR2 YFSETQ. Trimming cost V 5 bases and J 0 bases; bases outside gene matches: 7. The CDR3 spells CASSPRGFATNEKLFF. DNA for the CDR3: TGCGCCAGCAGTCCCAGGGGGTTTGCAACTAATGAAAAACTGTTTTTT.

This chain joins TRBV29-1 and TRBJ1-4; D is ambiguous. The CDR3 spans 11 residues. Germline V gives CDR1 SQVTM, CDR2 ANQGSEA. Trimming took 7 bases from V and 7 from J, leaving 10 bases between them. The CDR3 DNA follows: TGCAGCGGCCTCACTGTTGAAAAACTGTTTTTT. Amino acids: CSGLTVEKLFF.

Only a few counts were recorded for this clone. The rearrangement links TRBV12-3 or TRBV12-4 to TRBJ1-5; D unclear. The CDR3 is made up of 13 amino acids. V lost 3 bases and J lost 5, with 8 bases in between. CDR3 bases: TGTGCCAGCAGTTTCAACAGACATCAGCCCCAGCATTTT. Translating it yields CASSFNRHQPQHF.

The chain links TRBV4-1 to TRBJ2-1; the match to TRBD1 covers 8 bases. Germline V gene lookup returns CDR1 MGHRA and CDR2 YSYEKL. The CDR3 has 15 residues. With V trimmed by 1 base and J by 6 bases, 5 bases remained unmatched. The CDR3: CASSQGTGSLNEQFF. The CDR3 DNA follows: TGCGCCAGCAGCCAAGGGACAGGGTCACTCAATGAGCAGTTCTTC.

J is TRBJ1-1 and V is TRBV4-1; a possible D gene is TRBD1 (5 bases). The ends were cut back, 1 base at V and 4 bases at J, with 13 bases in the middle. Germline lookup yields CDR1 MGHRA and CDR2 YSYEKL. The CDR3 has 15 amino acids. The CDR3 DNA follows: TGCGCCAGCAGCCAAGGACGACAGAGAGGCACTGAAGCTTTCTTT. This gives the protein CASSQGRQRGTEAFF.

The chain recombines TRBV29-1 with TRBJ2-1; 7 bases align to TRBD2. The V segment lost 4 bases and the J segment 5 bases; nucleotides outside the gene matches: 5. Per the germline V gene, CDR1 is SQVTM and CDR2 is ANQGSEA. CDR3 length: 13 residues. Here the CDR3 DNA reads TGCAGCGTTGGGGACTACCTCCACAATGAGCAGTTCTTC. Its translation: CSVGDYLHNEQFF.

The rearrangement links TRBV12-5 to TRBJ2-5; TRBD1 aligns across 9 bases. The CDR3 loop spans 14 amino acids. CDR1 is LGHNT and CDR2 is FRNRAP in the germline V gene. With V trimmed by 3 bases and J by 5 bases, 4 bases remained unmatched. The CDR3 here is CASGLGQGRETQYF. In DNA form, the CDR3 reads TGTGCTAGTGGTTTAGGACAGGGGAGGGAGACCCAGTACTTC.

The chain carries TRBV10-2 and TRBJ1-2, with 7 bases lining up with TRBD1. Germline CDR1 WSHSY, CDR2 SAAADI. The CDR3 extends over 12 amino acids. V dropped 7 bases and J dropped 8; count of bases not matched to a gene: 7. The CDR3 DNA is TGCGCCAGCACCGGGCAGGGGGAGGGCTACACCTTC. Residues: CASTGQGEGYTF.

The chain has TRBV4-1 and TRBJ2-1; 8 nucleotides agree with TRBD1. This CDR3 contains 14 residues. The junction had 5 bases not matched to a gene; V was cut back by 1 base and J by 9 bases. Per germline, CDR1 MGHRA and CDR2 YSYEKL. This CDR3 reads CASSQGTGYAEQFF. The CDR3 DNA follows: TGCGCCAGCAGCCAAGGGACAGGGTACGCTGAGCAGTTCTTC.

The rearrangement joins TRBV28 to TRBJ1-4; no clear D gene. The CDR3 is made up of 15 amino acids. CDR1 MDHEN and CDR2 SYDVKM come from the germline V gene. The V end was cut by 5 bases, the J end by 8 bases, with 18 bases between. CDR3 sequence: CASSPSRAAGEKLFF. The CDR3 DNA reads as TGTGCCAGCAGTCCTAGTCGGGCGGCGGGGGAAAAACTGTTTTTT.

The chain combines TRBV7-9 with TRBJ1-1; maybe TRBD1 (5 bases). V lost 5 bases and J lost 5, with 18 bases in between. Per the germline V gene, CDR1 is SEHNR and CDR2 is FQNEAQ (reference sequence). CDR3 size: 15 residues. The DNA for the CDR3 is TGTGCCAGCAGCATCGACAGTGGCTTCGGGACTGAAGCTTTCTTT. This encodes CASSIDSGFGTEAFF.

The chain recombines TRBV27 with TRBJ2-7; D might be TRBD1 (6 bases). Germline CDR1 MNHEY, CDR2 SMNVEV (reference sequence). V lost 7 bases to trimming and J lost 6 bases, with 22 bases between them. This CDR3 region has 15 residues. CDR3 region: CASTTRWDTVSEQYF. In DNA form, the CDR3 reads TGTGCCAGCACAACTAGATGGGACACCGTTTCCGAGCAGTACTTC.

The V call is TRBV27, the J call TRBJ1-2; D perhaps matches TRBD1 (6 bases). CDR3 length equals 15 residues. CDR1 and CDR2 (germline): MNHEY, SMNVEV (reference sequence). Between the trimmed V and J ends, which lost 6 bases and 2 bases, there was a span of 16 bases. The CDR3 DNA sequence: TGTGCCAGCAGGAATCACACAGGGCCCAACTATGGCTACACCTTC. This translates into CASRNHTGPNYGYTF.

The V and J genes are TRBV9 and TRBJ2-3; 10 bases match TRBD1. With V trimmed by 2 bases and J by 3 bases, 3 bases remained unmatched. Germline CDR1 and CDR2: SGDLS and YYNGEE. The length of the CDR3 is 15 residues. CDR3 residues: CASSVEGQGTDTQYF. In DNA, the CDR3 is TGTGCCAGCAGCGTTGAGGGACAGGGGACAGATACGCAGTATTTT. The full variable domain, completed using reference TRBV9 and TRBJ2-3, is DSGVTQTPKHLITATGQRVTLRCSPRSGDLSVYWYQQSLDQGLQFLIQYYNGEERAKGNILERFSAQQFPDLHSELNLSSLELGDSALYFCASSVEGQGTDTQYFGPGTRLTVL.